This TCR beta chain was retrieved from a study of HIV-infected patients and healthy controls (dated by TCRdb to the mid-2010s). Library preparation was by 5' RACE. The reads were generated on an Illumina MiSeq. TCRdb reworked the public reads: Q25 trimming with fastp, MiXCR clone assembly, productive beta chains retained. Each CDR3 protein appears once, grouped with its most common genes and DNA. Within this sample are almost 65,000 distinct CDR3 sequences, with about 19% of them counted one time only. Of the sample, over 1.1% is held by the ten largest clones. This clonotype was detected many times. The specificity of this receptor is unknown. Base qualities are missing; no much larger clone stands one base away. This TCR derives from a human donor in good health. What was sequenced was CD4+ T cells from blood.

The encoded CDR3 is CASSLEASGRGTDTQYF. At the DNA level, the sequence is TGTGCCAGCAGCTTAGAGGCTAGCGGGAGAGGCACAGATACGCAGTATTTT. The receptor chain draws on TRBV7-6 and TRBJ2-3, with 10 central nucleotides matching TRBD2. According to the germline V gene, CDR1 reads SGHVS and CDR2 reads FNYEAQ. Measured from the cysteine to the phenylalanine, the CDR3 is 17 residues long. Of the read, only the CDR3 DNA is kept; its 51 bases are in frame from base 1. Compared with germline, V lacks 1 base and J lacks 1 base; bases without a gene match: 5.